Sequencing of this T cell receptor beta chain was carried out in a study of blood T cells in healthy people across ages. Study-wide results and limits: The study could not conclusively compare naive and antigen-experienced cells, given its unsorted PBMCs.

A second PCR of 7 to 11 cycles used a sample-barcoded 5' primer and a J-beta primer mix. Paired-end reads containing CDR3 totaled no fewer than 2.5 million for each sample. Using its own MiXCR run on the 5' RACE reads, TCRdb lists one record per CDR3 protein. The repertoire consists of 700,000 to 850,000 distinct CDR3 sequences, with roughly 35% occurring once and the leading ten covering over 10%. The V end was cut by 4 bases, the J end by 13 bases, with 24 bases between. Germline CDR1 and CDR2: SGHRS and YFSETQ. The CDR3 spans 15 residues. On this clonotype: What it binds is unknown.

Sample donors were healthy Caucasian individuals that came from Russia, aged roughly 6 to 100. The receptor's source is a man between 18 and 35 years old in good health. The specimen sequenced was blood. This sequence joins TRBV5-1 and TRBJ2-1, with TRBD1 as a possible D gene (6 bases). The DNA for the CDR3 is TGCGCCAGCAGCACGACGGGACATCAGCAAGAGACCCAGTTCTTC. Translating gives CASSTTGHQQETQFF.